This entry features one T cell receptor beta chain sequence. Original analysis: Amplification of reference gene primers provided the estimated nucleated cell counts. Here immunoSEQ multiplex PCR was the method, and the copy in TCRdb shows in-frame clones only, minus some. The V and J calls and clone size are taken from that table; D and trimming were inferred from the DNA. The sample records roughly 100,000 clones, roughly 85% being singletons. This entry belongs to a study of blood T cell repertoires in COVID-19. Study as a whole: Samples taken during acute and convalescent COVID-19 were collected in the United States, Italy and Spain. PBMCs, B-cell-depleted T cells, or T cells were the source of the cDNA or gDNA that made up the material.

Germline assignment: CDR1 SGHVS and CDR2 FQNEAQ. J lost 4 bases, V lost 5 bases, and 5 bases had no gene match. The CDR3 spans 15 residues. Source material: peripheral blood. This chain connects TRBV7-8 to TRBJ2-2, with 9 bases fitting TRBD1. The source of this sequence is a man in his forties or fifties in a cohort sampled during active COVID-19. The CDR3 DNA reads TGTGCCAGCAGCGCACAGGGGGCTTCCACCGGGGAGCTGTTTTTT. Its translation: CASSAQGASTGELFF. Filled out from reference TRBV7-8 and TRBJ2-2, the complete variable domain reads GAGVSQSPRYKVAKRGQDVALRCDPISGHVSLFWYQQALGQGPEFLTYFQNEAQLDKSGLPSDRFFAERPEGSVSTLKIQRTQQEDSAVYLCASSAQGASTGELFFGEGSRLTVL.